Listed below are T cell receptor beta chains from one sample, sequenced in a study of metastatic and nonmetastatic thyroid tumors. MiXCR reprocessed the PCR reads for TCRdb. This table holds over 5,500 clones, 34% found once. Source material: adjacent normal tissue. These receptor sequences come from a female donor with papillary thyroid cancer or a benign thyroid nodule (not recorded which). Some clones in this sample may be carry-over from other donors' samples. Both conserved end residues are part of each CDR3. The D gene is left open where the match is weak. Size values are once, few and many counts, or a class for expanded clones, and some rows have none.

size: .
J: TRBJ2-7
V: TRBV11-2
D: TRBD1
CDR3: CASSLEGWDRSSYEQYF
DNA: TGTGCCAGCAGCTTAGAAGGATGGGACAGGAGCTCCTACGAGCAGTACTTC

size: .
J: TRBJ2-5
V: TRBV6-9
D: TRBD2
CDR3: CARSDSGGSVGETLYF
DNA: TGTGCCAGAAGTGACTCGGGGGGATCGGTAGGGGAGACCCTGTACTTC

size: once
J: TRBJ1-6
V: TRBV20-1
D: TRBD1
CDR3: CSALLGQGSSCNSPLHF
DNA: TGCAGTGCTCTACTTGGACAGGGGAGCTCCTGTAATTCACCCCTCCACTTT

size: large
J: TRBJ1-1
V: TRBV12-3/TRBV12-4
D: TRBD1
CDR3: CASSLDRGGNTEAFF
DNA: TGTGCCAGCAGTTTAGACAGGGGAGGGAACACTGAAGCTTTCTTT

size: few
J: TRBJ2-6
V: TRBV6-1
D: .
CDR3: CASRELRTVFSGANVLNF
DNA: TGTGCCAGCAGGGAACTCCGGACAGTTTTCTCCGGGGCCAACGTGCTGAATTTC

size: few
J: TRBJ2-7
V: TRBV12-3/TRBV12-4
D: .
CDR3: CASSSPSDNSDYEQYF
DNA: TGTGCCAGCAGTTCCCCCTCGGACAATTCGGACTACGAGCAGTACTTC

size: few
J: TRBJ1-1
V: TRBV5-1
D: .
CDR3: CASSLVGVGNTEAFF
DNA: TGCGCCAGCAGCTTGGTTGGGGTGGGGAACACTGAAGCTTTCTTT

size: .
J: TRBJ2-3
V: TRBV12-3/TRBV12-4
D: .
CDR3: CASSSGGDTQYF
DNA: TGTGCCAGCAGTTCTGGGGGTGACACGCAGTATTTT

size: .
J: TRBJ1-1
V: TRBV5-1
D: TRBD1
CDR3: CASSFQGANTEAFF
DNA: TGCGCCAGCAGTTTTCAGGGGGCGAACACTGAAGCTTTCTTT

size: large
J: TRBJ2-7
V: TRBV15
D: .
CDR3: CATSRDLTGRDEQYF
DNA: TGTGCCACCAGCAGAGATCTTACAGGGAGGGACGAGCAGTACTTC

size: .
J: TRBJ2-7
V: TRBV27
D: .
CDR3: CASSLSGFGSYEQYF
DNA: TGTGCCAGCAGTTTATCGGGATTCGGCAGTTACGAGCAGTACTTC

size: few
J: TRBJ2-2
V: TRBV6-4
D: .
CDR3: CASSDRDTGELFF
DNA: TGTGCCAGCAGTGACAGGGACACCGGGGAGCTGTTTTTT

size: medium-sized
J: TRBJ2-3
V: TRBV20-1
D: TRBD1
CDR3: CSAVDRGVPTDTQYF
DNA: TGCAGTGCGGTTGACAGGGGGGTCCCAACAGATACGCAGTATTTT

size: once
J: TRBJ1-1
V: TRBV5-1
D: .
CDR3: CASSRDANTEAFF
DNA: TGCGCCAGCAGTAGGGATGCGAACACTGAAGCTTTCTTT

size: few
J: TRBJ2-7
V: TRBV6-6
D: TRBD2
CDR3: CASSYSRTAGGNNEQYF
DNA: TGTGCCAGCAGTTACTCGCGTACGGCGGGGGGGAATAACGAGCAGTACTTC

size: .
J: TRBJ1-5
V: TRBV4-1
D: .
CDR3: CASSQVTGSNQPQHF
DNA: TGCGCCAGCAGCCAAGTTACAGGTAGCAATCAGCCCCAGCATTTT

size: .
J: TRBJ2-3
V: TRBV6-2/TRBV6-3
D: .
CDR3: CASSYSEHQGGAQYF
DNA: TGTGCCAGCAGTTACTCGGAACATCAAGGAGGGGCGCAGTATTTT

size: .
J: TRBJ2-7
V: TRBV20-1
D: .
CDR3: CSAATTGYEQYF
DNA: TGCAGTGCAGCCACAACAGGGTACGAGCAGTACTTC

size: medium-sized
J: TRBJ1-1
V: TRBV19
D: .
CDR3: CAAGPLGQLNTEAFF
DNA: TGTGCCGCCGGGCCCCTCGGACAGTTGAACACTGAAGCTTTCTTT

size: .
J: TRBJ2-6
V: TRBV15
D: .
CDR3: CATSRVEGTGANVLTF
DNA: TGTGCCACCAGCAGAGTTGAAGGGACTGGGGCCAACGTCCTGACTTTC

size: few
J: TRBJ2-7
V: TRBV25-1
D: TRBD1
CDR3: CASSADRGAYEQYF
DNA: TGTGCCAGCAGTGCGGACAGGGGGGCCTACGAGCAGTACTTC

size: .
J: TRBJ1-1
V: TRBV7-2
D: TRBD1
CDR3: CASSLKGALNTEAFF
DNA: TGTGCCAGCAGCTTAAAGGGGGCGTTGAACACTGAAGCTTTCTTT

size: .
J: TRBJ2-1
V: TRBV9
D: .
CDR3: CASSVEGSYNEQFF
DNA: TGTGCCAGCAGCGTAGAGGGTAGCTACAATGAGCAGTTCTTC

size: .
J: TRBJ2-1
V: TRBV11-2
D: .
CDR3: CASSPRGLTYNEQFF
DNA: TGTGCCAGCAGCCCCCGCGGGTTGACCTACAATGAGCAGTTCTTC

size: few
J: TRBJ1-2
V: TRBV6-2/TRBV6-3
D: .
CDR3: CASSPTRDGYTF
DNA: TGTGCCAGCAGCCCCACCCGGGATGGCTACACCTTC

size: medium-sized
J: TRBJ2-1
V: TRBV5-1
D: .
CDR3: CASSSNPGGRHNEQFF
DNA: TGCGCCAGCAGCTCGAACCCGGGGGGCCGCCACAATGAGCAGTTCTTC

size: medium-sized
J: TRBJ1-5
V: TRBV6-2/TRBV6-3
D: TRBD1
CDR3: CASRTRDRPNSNQPQHF
DNA: TGTGCCAGCAGGACCCGGGACAGGCCCAATAGTAATCAGCCCCAGCATTTT

size: few
J: TRBJ1-5
V: TRBV19
D: .
CDR3: CASSTTKNQPQHF
DNA: TGTGCCAGTAGTACTACCAAGAATCAGCCCCAGCATTTT

size: .
J: TRBJ2-7
V: TRBV20-1
D: TRBD2
CDR3: CSAPYLAGAYEQYF
DNA: TGCAGTGCTCCTTACCTAGCGGGGGCCTACGAGCAGTACTTC

size: few
J: TRBJ2-7
V: TRBV6-2/TRBV6-3
D: .
CDR3: CASSYPRIPGLDSYEQYF
DNA: TGTGCCAGCAGTTACCCACGAATTCCGGGACTTGATTCCTACGAGCAGTACTTC

size: .
J: TRBJ2-7
V: TRBV5-1
D: TRBD1
CDR3: CASSLEGQGIHEQYF
DNA: TGCGCCAGCAGCTTGGAGGGACAGGGAATACACGAGCAGTACTTC

size: .
J: TRBJ1-4
V: TRBV2
D: .
CDR3: CASSAVGNDSEKLFF
DNA: TGTGCCAGCAGTGCAGTAGGGAATGACTCTGAAAAACTGTTTTTT